In this sample, the clone carrying this T cell receptor beta chain turned up many times. TCRdb re-called the 5' RACE reads with MiXCR, one entry per CDR3 protein. Among roughly 52,000 distinct CDR3 sequences listed, 3% to 4.5% were seen once. Per the germline V gene, CDR1 is DFQATT and CDR2 is SNEGSKA (reference sequence). V was trimmed by 5 bases and J by 10 bases, leaving 12 bases between them. The CDR3 is 11 amino acids. The data are from a study of neurological immune-mediated disorders. The V call is TRBV20-1, the J call TRBJ2-1; TRBD1 might be the D (5 bases). The TCR comes from a man aged 60 to 69 with multiple sclerosis. Specimen: PBMCs. The CDR3 here is CSAPRTNEQFF. The DNA of the CDR3 is TGCAGTGCTCCCCGGACAAACGAGCAGTTCTTC.